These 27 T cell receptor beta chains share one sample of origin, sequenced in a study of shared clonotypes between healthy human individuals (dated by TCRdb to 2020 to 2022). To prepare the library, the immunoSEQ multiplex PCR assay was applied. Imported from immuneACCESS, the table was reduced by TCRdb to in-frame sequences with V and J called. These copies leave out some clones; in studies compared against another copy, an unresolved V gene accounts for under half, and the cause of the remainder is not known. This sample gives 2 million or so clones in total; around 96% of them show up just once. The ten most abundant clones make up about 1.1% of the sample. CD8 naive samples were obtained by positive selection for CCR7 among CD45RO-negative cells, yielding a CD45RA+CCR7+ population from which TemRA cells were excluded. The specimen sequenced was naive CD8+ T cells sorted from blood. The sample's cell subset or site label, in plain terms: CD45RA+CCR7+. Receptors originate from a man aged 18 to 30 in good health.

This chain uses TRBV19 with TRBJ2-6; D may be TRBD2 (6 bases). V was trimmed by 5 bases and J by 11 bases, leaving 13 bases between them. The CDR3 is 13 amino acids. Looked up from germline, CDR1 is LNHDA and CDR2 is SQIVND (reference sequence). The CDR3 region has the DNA TGTGCCAGTAGTGGAGGGGCAGGGTACGTCCTGACTTTC. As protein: CASSGGAGYVLTF. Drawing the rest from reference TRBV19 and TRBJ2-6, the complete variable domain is DGGITQSPKYLFRKEGQNVTLSCEQNLNHDAMYWYRQDPGQGLRLIYYSQIVNDFQKGDIAEGYSVSREKKESFPLTVTSAQKNPTAFYLCASSGGAGYVLTFGAGSRLTVL.

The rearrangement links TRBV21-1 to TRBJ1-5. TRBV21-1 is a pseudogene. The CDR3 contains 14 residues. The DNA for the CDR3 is TGTGCCAGCAGCGGCGGGGCTGATAATCAGCCCCAGCATTTT. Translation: CASSGGADNQPQHF.

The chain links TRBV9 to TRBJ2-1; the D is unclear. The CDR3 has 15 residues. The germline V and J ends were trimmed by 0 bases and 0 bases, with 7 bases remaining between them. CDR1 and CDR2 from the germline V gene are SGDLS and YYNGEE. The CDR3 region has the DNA TGTGCCAGCAGCGTAGCGGCGATCTCCTACAATGAGCAGTTCTTC. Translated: CASSVAAISYNEQFF.

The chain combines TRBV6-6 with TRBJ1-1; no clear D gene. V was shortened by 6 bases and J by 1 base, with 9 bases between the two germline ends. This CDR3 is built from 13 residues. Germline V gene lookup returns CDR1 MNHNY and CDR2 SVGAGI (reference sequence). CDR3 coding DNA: TGTGCCAGCAGGGGAGGATCGAACACTGAAGCTTTCTTT. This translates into CASRGGSNTEAFF.

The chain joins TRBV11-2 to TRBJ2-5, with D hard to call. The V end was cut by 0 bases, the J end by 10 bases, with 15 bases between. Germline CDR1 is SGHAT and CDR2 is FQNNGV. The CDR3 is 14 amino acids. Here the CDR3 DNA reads TGTGCCAGCAGCTTAGATCCTGGGCCCTCGATCCAGTACTTC. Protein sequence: CASSLDPGPSIQYF.

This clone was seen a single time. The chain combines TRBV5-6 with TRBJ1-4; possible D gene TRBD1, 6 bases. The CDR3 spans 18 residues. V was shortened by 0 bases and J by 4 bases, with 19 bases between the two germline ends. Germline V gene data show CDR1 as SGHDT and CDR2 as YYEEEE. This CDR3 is CASSLALTLTGLNEKLFF. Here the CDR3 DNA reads TGTGCCAGCAGCTTGGCACTTACCCTGACAGGACTTAATGAAAAACTGTTTTTT.

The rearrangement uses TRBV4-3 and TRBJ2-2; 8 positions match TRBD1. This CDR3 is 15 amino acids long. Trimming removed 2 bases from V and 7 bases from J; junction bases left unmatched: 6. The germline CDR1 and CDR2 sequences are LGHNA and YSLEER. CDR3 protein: CASSQLTGVDGELFF. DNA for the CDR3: TGCGCCAGCAGCCAACTGACAGGGGTAGACGGGGAGCTGTTTTTT.

CDR3 in amino acids: CATRQGWGTEAFF. The CDR3 coding sequence is TGCGCCACGAGACAGGGCTGGGGCACTGAAGCTTTCTTT. The chain recombines TRBV4-1 with TRBJ1-1, with 7 bases aligning to TRBD1. From germline, CDR1 is MGHRA and CDR2 YSYEKL. V was pared by 10 bases and J by 4 bases, with 9 bases of the junction left unmatched. The CDR3 is 13 amino acids.

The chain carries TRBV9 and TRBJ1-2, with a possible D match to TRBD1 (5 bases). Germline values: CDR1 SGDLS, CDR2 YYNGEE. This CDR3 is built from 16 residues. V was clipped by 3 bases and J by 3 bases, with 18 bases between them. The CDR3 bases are TGTGCCAGCAGCGCACCCCTGACTGACAGCTACTATGGCTACACCTTC. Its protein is CASSAPLTDSYYGYTF.

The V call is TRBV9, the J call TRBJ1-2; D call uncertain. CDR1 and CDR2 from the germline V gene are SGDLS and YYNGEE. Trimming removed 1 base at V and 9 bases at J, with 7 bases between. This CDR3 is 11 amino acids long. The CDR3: CASSVTGSYTF. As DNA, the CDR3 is TGTGCCAGCAGCGTAACGGGTAGCTACACCTTC. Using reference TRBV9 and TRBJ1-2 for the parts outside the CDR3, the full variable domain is DSGVTQTPKHLITATGQRVTLRCSPRSGDLSVYWYQQSLDQGLQFLIQYYNGEERAKGNILERFSAQQFPDLHSELNLSSLELGDSALYFCASSVTGSYTFGSGTRLTVV.

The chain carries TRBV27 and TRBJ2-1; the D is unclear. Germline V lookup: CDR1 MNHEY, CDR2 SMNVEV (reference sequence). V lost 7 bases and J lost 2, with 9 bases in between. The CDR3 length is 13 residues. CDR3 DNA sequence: TGTGCCAGCACCGACCACACCTACAATGAGCAGTTCTTC. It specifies CASTDHTYNEQFF.

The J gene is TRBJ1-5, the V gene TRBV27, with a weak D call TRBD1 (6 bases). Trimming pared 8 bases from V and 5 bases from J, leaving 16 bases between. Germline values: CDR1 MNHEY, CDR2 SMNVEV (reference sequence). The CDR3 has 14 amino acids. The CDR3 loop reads CASRRGTFDQPQHF. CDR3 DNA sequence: TGTGCCAGCCGGCGGGGGACATTTGATCAGCCCCAGCATTTT.

The CDR3 DNA follows: TGTGCCAGCAGGACACCGAACACCGGGGAGCTGTTTTTT. It specifies CASRTPNTGELFF. The chain uses TRBV6-5 and TRBJ2-2; D unresolved. V dropped 6 bases and J dropped 0 bases, with 5 bases sitting between them. Germline-derived CDR1 and CDR2 are MNHEY and SVGAGI. The CDR3 sequence is 13 residues long.

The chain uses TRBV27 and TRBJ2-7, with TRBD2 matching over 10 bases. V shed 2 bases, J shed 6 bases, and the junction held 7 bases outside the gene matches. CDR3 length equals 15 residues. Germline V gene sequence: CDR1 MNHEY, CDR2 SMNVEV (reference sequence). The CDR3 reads CASSLAASGSFEQYF. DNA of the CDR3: TGTGCCAGCAGTTTAGCAGCTAGCGGGAGTTTCGAGCAGTACTTC.

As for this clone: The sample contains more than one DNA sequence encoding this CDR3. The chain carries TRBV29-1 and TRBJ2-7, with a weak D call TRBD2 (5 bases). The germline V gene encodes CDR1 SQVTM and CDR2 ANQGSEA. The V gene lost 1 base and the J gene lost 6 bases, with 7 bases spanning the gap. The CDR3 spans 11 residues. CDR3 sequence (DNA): TGCAGCGTTGAAGCAGGAGGCGAGCAGTACTTC. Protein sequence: CSVEAGGEQYF.

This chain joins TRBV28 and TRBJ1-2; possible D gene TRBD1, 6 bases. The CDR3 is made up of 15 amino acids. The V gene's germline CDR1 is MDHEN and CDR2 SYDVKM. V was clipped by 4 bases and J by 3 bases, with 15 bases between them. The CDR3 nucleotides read TGTGCCAGCAGTTCACAACAGGGCTCCCACTATGGCTACACCTTC. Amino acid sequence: CASSSQQGSHYGYTF.

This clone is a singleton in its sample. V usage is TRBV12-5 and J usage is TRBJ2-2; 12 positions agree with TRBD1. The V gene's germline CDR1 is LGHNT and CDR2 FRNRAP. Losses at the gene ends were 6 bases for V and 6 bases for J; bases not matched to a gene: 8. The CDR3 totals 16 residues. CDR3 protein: CASGSAGTGGAGELFF. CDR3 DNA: TGTGCTAGTGGATCCGCCGGGACAGGGGGCGCCGGGGAGCTGTTTTTT.

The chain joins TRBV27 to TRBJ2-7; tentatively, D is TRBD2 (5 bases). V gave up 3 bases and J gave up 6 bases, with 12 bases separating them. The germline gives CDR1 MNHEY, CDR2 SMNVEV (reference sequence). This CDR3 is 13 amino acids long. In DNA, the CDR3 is TGTGCCAGCAGTTTGGGAGCCCCCGGCGAGCAGTACTTC. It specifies CASSLGAPGEQYF.

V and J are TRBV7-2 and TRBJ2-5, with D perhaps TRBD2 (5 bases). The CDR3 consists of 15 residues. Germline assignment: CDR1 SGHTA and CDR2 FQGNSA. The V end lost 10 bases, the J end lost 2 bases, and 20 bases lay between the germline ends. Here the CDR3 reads CATVLHWTSQETQYF. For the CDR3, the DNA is TGTGCCACCGTACTACACTGGACTTCGCAAGAGACCCAGTACTTC.

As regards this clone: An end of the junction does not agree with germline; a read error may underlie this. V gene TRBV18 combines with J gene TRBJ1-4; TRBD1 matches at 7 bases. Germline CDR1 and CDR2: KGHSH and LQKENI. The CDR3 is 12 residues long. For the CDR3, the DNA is TGTGCCAGCTCACCACCAGGACAGGACCCGTCTTTT. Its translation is CASSPPGQDPSF.

This chain's CDR3 is CASSQDPAGSNQPQHF. CDR3 DNA: TGCGCCAGCAGCCAAGACCCGGCAGGTAGCAATCAGCCCCAGCATTTT. The rearrangement joins TRBV4-3 to TRBJ1-5; D remains ambiguous. The germline V gene has CDR1 LGHNA and CDR2 YSLEER. The CDR3 extends over 16 amino acids. V was cut by 0 bases and J by 0 bases, with 9 bases left in between.

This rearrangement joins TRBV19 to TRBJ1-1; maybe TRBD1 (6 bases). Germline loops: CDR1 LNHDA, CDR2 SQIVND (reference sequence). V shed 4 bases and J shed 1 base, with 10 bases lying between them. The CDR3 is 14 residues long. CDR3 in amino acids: CASSSRGQNTEAFF. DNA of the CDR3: TGTGCCAGTAGTAGCCGGGGGCAGAACACTGAAGCTTTCTTT. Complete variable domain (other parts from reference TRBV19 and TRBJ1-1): DGGITQSPKYLFRKEGQNVTLSCEQNLNHDAMYWYRQDPGQGLRLIYYSQIVNDFQKGDIAEGYSVSREKKESFPLTVTSAQKNPTAFYLCASSSRGQNTEAFFGQGTRLTVV.

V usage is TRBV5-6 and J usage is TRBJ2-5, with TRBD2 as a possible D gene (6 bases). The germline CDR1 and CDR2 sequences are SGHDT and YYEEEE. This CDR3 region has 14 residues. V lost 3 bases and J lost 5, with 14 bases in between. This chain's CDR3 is CASSWNGRGETQYF. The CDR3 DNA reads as TGTGCCAGCAGCTGGAACGGGAGAGGGGAGACCCAGTACTTC. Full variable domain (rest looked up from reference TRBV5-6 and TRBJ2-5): DAGVTQSPTHLIKTRGQQVTLRCSPKSGHDTVSWYQQALGQGPQFIFQYYEEEERQRGNFPDRFSGHQFPNYSSELNVNALLLGDSALYLCASSWNGRGETQYFGPGTRLLVL.

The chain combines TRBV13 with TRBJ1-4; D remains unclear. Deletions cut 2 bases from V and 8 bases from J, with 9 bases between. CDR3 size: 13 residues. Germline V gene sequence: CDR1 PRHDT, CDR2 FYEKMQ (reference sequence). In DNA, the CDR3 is TGTGCCAGCAGCTTACTTGAAGGGGAAAAACTGTTTTTT. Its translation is CASSLLEGEKLFF.

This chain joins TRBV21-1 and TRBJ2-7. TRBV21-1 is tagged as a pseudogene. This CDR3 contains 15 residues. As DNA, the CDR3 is TGTGCCAGCAGCAATCTGGGGGACGGGACCTACGAGCAGTACTTC. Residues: CASSNLGDGTYEQYF.

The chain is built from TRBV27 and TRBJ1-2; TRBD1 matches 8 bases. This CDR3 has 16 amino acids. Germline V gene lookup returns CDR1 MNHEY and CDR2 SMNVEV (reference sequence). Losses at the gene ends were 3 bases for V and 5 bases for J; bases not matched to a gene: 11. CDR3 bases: TGTGCCAGCAGTTTGGCAGGGGGCGCCTCTAGGTATGGCTACACCTTC. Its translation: CASSLAGGASRYGYTF.

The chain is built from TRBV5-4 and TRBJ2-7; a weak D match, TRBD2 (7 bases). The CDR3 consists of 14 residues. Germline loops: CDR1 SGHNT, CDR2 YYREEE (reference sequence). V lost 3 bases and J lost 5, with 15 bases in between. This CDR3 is CASSWGGHSDEQYF. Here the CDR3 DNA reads TGTGCCAGCAGCTGGGGGGGACATTCGGACGAGCAGTACTTC.